Listed here are 7 T cell receptor beta chains from one sample, sequenced in a study of graft-versus-host responses after intestinal transplantation. The assay was immunoSEQ multiplex PCR, and TCRdb's table has in-frame clones only and misses some. This repertoire shows around 100,000 clones, 85% to 95% found once; its top ten account for 0.2% to 0.25%. Their recognized antigens are unknown. Sequencing used unstimulated CD4+ T cells sorted from spleen or lymph node cells, obtained before transplant. These receptor sequences come from a human donor who was the organ donor for an intestinal transplant.

This chain uses TRBV4-1 with TRBJ1-2; D ambiguous. This CDR3 contains 16 residues. Germline CDR1 is MGHRA and CDR2 is YSYEKL. Trimming took off 5 bases at V and 3 bases at J, with 19 bases between the two ends. The CDR3 reads CASSSVTPGDDYGYTF. CDR3 bases: TGCGCCAGCAGCTCCGTAACACCGGGAGACGACTATGGCTACACCTTC.

The chain combines TRBV7-2 with TRBJ2-3; the D is unclear. Germline V lookup: CDR1 SGHTA, CDR2 FQGNSA. The CDR3 is 15 amino acids. V was cut by 1 base and J by 4 bases, with 12 bases left in between. CDR3 loop: CASSLGGKGADTQYF. Here the CDR3 DNA reads TGTGCCAGCAGCTTAGGTGGTAAGGGCGCAGATACGCAGTATTTT. Full variable domain (rest looked up from reference TRBV7-2 and TRBJ2-3): GAGVSQSPSNKVTEKGKDVELRCDPISGHTALYWYRQSLGQGLEFLIYFQGNSAPDKSGLPSDRFSAERTGGSVSTLTIQRTQQEDSAVYLCASSLGGKGADTQYFGPGTRLTVL.

CDR3 amino acids: CSAGQLGSTF. The CDR3 nucleotides are TGCAGTGCAGGACAGTTAGGTAGCACCTTC. The chain has TRBV20-1 and TRBJ1-2; the D gene is possibly TRBD1 (6 bases). This CDR3 contains 10 residues. The germline V and J ends were trimmed by 6 bases and 13 bases, with 15 bases remaining between them. Germline CDR1 and CDR2: DFQATT and SNEGSKA (reference sequence).

J is TRBJ2-3 and V is TRBV4-1; 9 nucleotides match TRBD1. The trim removed 5 bases at V and 0 bases at J, leaving 6 bases unmatched. The CDR3 spans 16 residues. Germline V CDR1 and CDR2: MGHRA, YSYEKL. CDR3 DNA: TGCGCCAGCAGCACACCGGGACAGGGAAGCACAGATACGCAGTATTTT. This encodes CASSTPGQGSTDTQYF.

The rearrangement joins TRBV25-1 to TRBJ2-2; a possible D gene is TRBD2 (5 bases). Per germline, CDR1 MGHDK and CDR2 SYGVNS. The CDR3 sequence is 16 residues long. Trimming cost V 6 bases and J 4 bases, with 18 bases left between them. CDR3 in amino acids: CASRSTAWSGTGELFF. CDR3 coding DNA: TGTGCCAGCAGGAGTACGGCGTGGAGCGGCACCGGGGAGCTGTTTTTT.

The rearrangement joins TRBV14 to TRBJ1-2; possibly TRBD1 for D (5 bases). Trimming cost V 0 bases and J 4 bases, with 15 bases left between them. CDR1 and CDR2 from the germline V gene are SGHDN and FVKESK. The CDR3 totals 16 residues. The CDR3 bases are TGTGCCAGCAGCCAAGATAGCGGGAGGGGAGCCTATGGCTACACCTTC. Translated: CASSQDSGRGAYGYTF.

The chain joins TRBV10-3 to TRBJ1-5; TRBD1 is a possible D gene (6 bases). The V gene lost 6 bases and the J gene lost 4 bases, with 13 bases spanning the gap. Germline CDR1 reads ENHRY; CDR2 reads SYGVKD. The CDR3 length is 14 residues. CDR3 amino acids: CAISARGPNQPQHF. DNA for the CDR3: TGTGCCATCAGCGCCCGGGGGCCTAATCAGCCCCAGCATTTT.